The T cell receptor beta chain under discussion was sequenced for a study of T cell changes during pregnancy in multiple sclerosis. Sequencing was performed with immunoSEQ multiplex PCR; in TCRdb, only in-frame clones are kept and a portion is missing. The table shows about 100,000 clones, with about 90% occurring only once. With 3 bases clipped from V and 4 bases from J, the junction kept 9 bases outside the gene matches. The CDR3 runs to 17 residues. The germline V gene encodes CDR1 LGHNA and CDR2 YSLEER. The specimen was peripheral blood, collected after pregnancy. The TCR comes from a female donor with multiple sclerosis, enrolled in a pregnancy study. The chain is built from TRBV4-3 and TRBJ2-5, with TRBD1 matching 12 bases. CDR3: CASSHVTGTGGGETQYF. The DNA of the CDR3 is TGCGCCAGCAGCCACGTAACCGGGACAGGGGGCGGAGAGACCCAGTACTTC.